Each of the 17 T cell receptor beta chains below was sequenced from the same sample in a study of a mutant IDH1 vaccine in newly diagnosed glioma. Measured with immunoSEQ multiplex PCR; TCRdb has only the in-frame clones, and not every one. The data hold 55,000 to 70,000 clones, with 75% to 85% observed a single time. Time point meaning: baseline, week 1 (first vaccination visit). The treatment is: pre-vaccination baseline after standard-of-care therapy. The sample in question was PBMCs, obtained from a glioma patient treated with radiotherapy, temozolomide or both. These receptors originate from a man aged 45-60 years with glioma.

This rearrangement joins TRBV11-3 to TRBJ1-1; TRBD1 matches 11 bases. The germline V gene has CDR1 SGHNT and CDR2 YENEEA. V shed 1 base and J 4 bases; nucleotides not matched to a gene: 2. There are 15 residues in the CDR3. CDR3 protein: CASSLGGQGATEAFF. CDR3 sequence (DNA): TGTGCCAGCAGCTTAGGAGGACAGGGGGCCACTGAAGCTTTCTTT. Together with reference TRBV11-3 and TRBJ1-1, the CDR3 gives the full variable domain: EAGVVQSPRYKIIEKKQPVAFWCNPISGHNTLYWYLQNLGQGPELLIRYENEEAVDDSQLPKDRFSAERLKGVDSTLKIQPAELGDSAVYLCASSLGGQGATEAFFGQGTRLTVV.

This clone was seen a handful of times. The V gene is TRBV18, the J gene TRBJ1-1; D call uncertain. Germline lookup yields CDR1 KGHSH and CDR2 LQKENI. This CDR3 is built from 18 residues. Deletions cut 2 bases from V and 0 bases from J, with 19 bases between. The CDR3 bases are TGTGCCAGCTCACCAATAATTGCGGGGAGGACTATGAACACTGAAGCTTTCTTT. Its translation: CASSPIIAGRTMNTEAFF.

With regard to this clone: Other DNA sequences of this sample code for an identical CDR3. The V call is TRBV20-1, the J call TRBJ2-5; no clear D. Deletions cut 3 bases from V and 5 bases from J, with 7 bases between. CDR3 size: 11 residues. Germline V gene data show CDR1 as DFQATT and CDR2 as SNEGSKA (reference sequence). CDR3 in amino acids: CSARGEETQYF. The CDR3 nucleotides are TGCAGTGCTAGGGGCGAGGAGACCCAGTACTTC.

The rearrangement uses TRBV5-6 and TRBJ1-2, with TRBD1 as a possible D gene (6 bases). Trimming took 2 bases from V and 8 from J, leaving 16 bases between them. CDR1 SGHDT and CDR2 YYEEEE come from the germline V gene. This CDR3 region has 14 residues. The CDR3 DNA reads as TGTGCCAGCAGCTTCTACGGGGGGGGGCTGGGCTACACCTTC. Residues: CASSFYGGGLGYTF.

This clone showed up just a few times. The chain employs TRBV30 and TRBJ1-1; the D is unclear. Trimming left V 0 bases short and J 3 bases short, with 8 bases between. The V gene's germline CDR1 is GTSNPN and CDR2 SVGIG (reference sequence). This CDR3 contains 13 residues. The CDR3 nucleotides read TGTGCCTGGAGTGTACTCCGGTACACTGAAGCTTTCTTT. Its translation is CAWSVLRYTEAFF.

J is TRBJ1-3 and V is TRBV2; maybe TRBD1 (6 bases). Germline-derived CDR1 and CDR2 are SNHLY and FYNNEI. This CDR3 has 16 residues. Trimming removed 2 bases at V and 9 bases at J, with 20 bases between. CDR3 bases: TGTGCCAGCAGTGAAACGGACAGCCCCTCGGGTGGCACCATATATTTT. This codes for CASSETDSPSGGTIYF.

V usage is TRBV5-1 and J usage is TRBJ2-5, with 14 positions matching TRBD2. V shed 3 bases and J 1 base; nucleotides not matched to a gene: 2. The germline CDR1 and CDR2 sequences are SGHRS and YFSETQ. The CDR3 is 16 residues long. The CDR3: CASSSGLAGGQETQYF. Here the CDR3 DNA reads TGCGCCAGCAGCTCCGGACTAGCGGGGGGCCAAGAGACCCAGTACTTC.

This clone was found once. This chain joins TRBV9 and TRBJ2-7, with TRBD1 identical over 7 bases. With 0 bases clipped from V and 0 bases from J, the junction kept 3 bases outside the gene matches. The CDR3 spans 15 residues. In germline, CDR1 is SGDLS, CDR2 YYNGEE. The CDR3 protein is CASSVEGQSSYEQYF. CDR3 sequence (DNA): TGTGCCAGCAGCGTAGAGGGACAGAGCTCCTACGAGCAGTACTTC.

For this clone: Relative to the germline gene, one junction end is altered; a read error may explain this. J is TRBJ1-1 and V is TRBV5-5, with 12 positions matching TRBD1. Germline CDR1 reads SGHKS; CDR2 reads YYEKEE (reference sequence). CDR3 length: 13 amino acids. The CDR3 loop is CASSLGQGALAQF. In DNA, the CDR3 is TGTGCCAGCAGCCTGGGACAGGGGGCCCTTGCCCAGTTT.

The sample holds a few counts of this clone. The J gene is TRBJ2-5, the V gene TRBV14; 9 bases map to TRBD1. This CDR3 is 14 amino acids long. The J segment lost 7 bases and the V segment lost 4 bases, leaving 7 bases of the junction unmatched. In germline, CDR1 is SGHDN, CDR2 FVKESK. Written as DNA, the CDR3 is TGTGCCAGCAGCCTTACAGGGGGCGGAGTGACCCAGTACTTC. It codes for CASSLTGGGVTQYF.

The table lists this clone with a few counts. V is TRBV6-1 and J is TRBJ2-5; D is uncertain. CDR3 size: 13 residues. Germline V gene data show CDR1 as MNHNS and CDR2 as SASEGT. Trimming cost V 4 bases and J 1 base, with 7 bases left between them. CDR3 region: CASSVNTQETQYF. The CDR3 bases are TGTGCCAGCAGTGTTAACACCCAAGAGACCCAGTACTTC.

This sequence joins TRBV7-2 and TRBJ2-5; a possible D gene is TRBD2 (5 bases). This CDR3 is built from 15 residues. V was clipped by 2 bases and J by 0 bases, with 10 bases between them. The V gene's germline CDR1 is SGHTA and CDR2 FQGNSA. CDR3 residues: CASSLRSGNQETQYF. Written as DNA, the CDR3 is TGTGCCAGCAGCTTAAGATCCGGGAACCAAGAGACCCAGTACTTC.

The J gene is TRBJ1-3, the V gene TRBV30; D is unresolved. Germline V CDR1 and CDR2: GTSNPN, SVGIG (reference sequence). Trimming took 4 bases from V and 5 from J, leaving 6 bases between them. The CDR3 is made up of 11 amino acids. For the CDR3, the DNA is TGTGCCTGGACAGTTAGAAACACCATATATTTT. It codes for CAWTVRNTIYF.

The V call is TRBV5-1, the J call TRBJ1-1; D is uncertain. CDR1 SGHRS and CDR2 YFSETQ come from the germline V gene. V lost 5 bases and J lost 0, with 8 bases in between. The CDR3 extends over 13 amino acids. The CDR3, as DNA: TGCGCCAGCAGAATGATCGTGAACACTGAAGCTTTCTTT. Translated: CASRMIVNTEAFF. The variable domain in full, with the rest retrieved from reference TRBV5-1 and TRBJ1-1, is KAGVTQTPRYLIKTRGQQVTLSCSPISGHRSVSWYQQTPGQGLQFLFEYFSETQRNKGNFPGRFSGRQFSNSRSEMNVSTLELGDSALYLCASRMIVNTEAFFGQGTRLTVV.

The chain couples TRBV19 to TRBJ2-1; a weak D match, TRBD2 (5 bases). Trimming took 5 bases from V and 6 from J, leaving 14 bases between them. CDR1 and CDR2 from the germline V gene are LNHDA and SQIVND (reference sequence). The length of the CDR3 is 14 residues. The CDR3 nucleotides read TGTGCCAGTAGTCCCCCCACTAGAGTCAATGAGCAGTTCTTC. Translated, it gives CASSPPTRVNEQFF.

The chain joins TRBV6-6 to TRBJ2-7; D gene uncertain. The CDR3 consists of 13 residues. V was clipped by 7 bases and J by 7 bases, with 17 bases between them. CDR1 and CDR2 (germline): MNHNY, SVGAGI (reference sequence). The CDR3 loop is CASIPGPRREQYF. In DNA, the CDR3 is TGTGCCAGCATCCCCGGTCCCAGGAGAGAGCAGTACTTC.

The V gene is TRBV30, the J gene TRBJ2-2, with D tentatively TRBD1 (6 bases). Germline CDR1 is GTSNPN and CDR2 is SVGIG (reference sequence). The CDR3 spans 16 residues. Trimming stripped 3 bases from V and 0 bases from J, with 14 bases between. The CDR3 DNA reads as TGTGCCTGGAGCGATTATGACAGGTCGAACACCGGGGAGCTGTTTTTT. Residues: CAWSDYDRSNTGELFF.